This T cell receptor (beta chain) was recovered during a study of PD-1 blockade in classical Hodgkin lymphoma. The germline CDR1 and CDR2 sequences are MGHDK and SYGVNS. With 4 bases removed from V and 8 bases from J, the gap between germline ends came to 14 bases. CDR3 length equals 14 residues. Patients all relapsed after autologous stem cell transplantation, and there was variation in brentuximab vedotin exposure. Out of thawed PBMCs, magnetic negative selection purified CD4+ T cells. Sequenced by immunoSEQ multiplex PCR; TCRdb stores in-frame clones only, minus some. The sample has 27,000 or so clones; about three quarters are singletons. This clone was seen once.

This sequence originates from a human donor with classical Hodgkin lymphoma. The sequences come from CD4+ T cells from blood, collected at baseline. This chain links TRBV25-1 with TRBJ1-4; D remains unclear. The CDR3 nucleotides read TGTGCCAGCAGTGCCCCCCTGACGGCCGAAAAACTGTTTTTT. Its translation: CASSAPLTAEKLFF.